This TCR beta chain comes out of a study of blood T cell repertoires in COVID-19. Study processing details: Amplification with reference gene primers provided the estimates of nucleated cell counts. Sequenced by immunoSEQ multiplex PCR; TCRdb stores in-frame clones only, minus some. V and J calls plus clone size are reproduced from that table; the DNA served to infer D and trimming. The table has over 200,000 clones, 83% seen once. Sequenced input: peripheral blood. The clonotype was recovered from a woman aged 40 to 50 with active or convalescent COVID-19.

In nucleotides, the CDR3 is TGTGCCAGCAGGACAGGGATAGGGGACGGGAACACTGAAGCTTTCTTT. The encoded protein is CASRTGIGDGNTEAFF. The gene calls are TRBV7-9 and TRBJ1-1; 7 bases agree with TRBD1. The CDR3 runs 16 residues. CDR1 and CDR2 (germline): SEHNR, FQNEAQ (reference sequence). J gave up 1 base and V 6 bases, and 11 bases lay outside the gene matches.